What follows describes a single T cell receptor beta chain. The sample belongs to a study of blood T cell repertoires in COVID-19. Study summary: Researchers got acute and convalescent COVID-19 samples from the United States, Italy and Spain. From T cells, B-cell-depleted T cells, or PBMCs came the material, which was cDNA or gDNA.

This study enrolled people aged about 18 to 100 from about two dozen US geographic areas. Cohort placement rested on clinical history that participants reported themselves. Here immunoSEQ multiplex PCR was the method, and the copy in TCRdb shows in-frame clones only, minus some. Counted here are about 210,000 clones, roughly 87% occurring once; the ten biggest clones make up approximately 10%. The CDR3 extends over 15 amino acids. The V and J ends lost 4 bases and 7 bases respectively, with 14 bases between them. CDR1 is SEHNR and CDR2 is FQNEAQ in the germline V gene (reference sequence). The sequenced sample consisted of PBMCs or T cells enriched from blood (not recorded which). The receptor was derived from a man younger than 35 with acute COVID-19. V is TRBV7-9 and J is TRBJ1-6, with no clear D. The CDR3 region is CASSSLKTLNSPLHF. The CDR3 DNA sequence: TGTGCCAGCAGCTCCCTGAAGACACTCAATTCACCCCTCCACTTT.